The TCR beta chain under discussion was sequenced for a study of identical twins. General study findings and limits: Compared with models, monozygotic twins showed more out-of-frame TCR alpha sharing. Excess low generation probability was seen in twin-shared out-of-frame alpha sequences. While abundant cord blood beta clonotypes carried fewer insertions, memory repertoires showed no such pattern.

A note on this clonotype: What it recognizes is unknown.

Template switching added a universal primer site, and cDNA bore unique molecular identifiers. One entry per CDR3 protein results from TCRdb running MiXCR on the 5' RACE reads. The sample holds around 530,000 distinct CDR3 sequences, around 15% seen once. The CDR3 length is 14 residues. Between the trimmed V and J ends, which lost 2 bases and 1 base, there was a span of 6 bases. These data were also reused for a study on yellow fever vaccine responses in identical twins.

The TCR comes from a woman younger than 30 in good health. Material for sequencing was CD4+ T cells sorted from blood. This sequence joins TRBV12-3 or TRBV12-4 and TRBJ1-5; D not resolved. The CDR3 sequence: CASSLMDSNQPQHF. CDR3 in DNA: TGTGCCAGCAGTTTAATGGACAGCAATCAGCCCCAGCATTTT.